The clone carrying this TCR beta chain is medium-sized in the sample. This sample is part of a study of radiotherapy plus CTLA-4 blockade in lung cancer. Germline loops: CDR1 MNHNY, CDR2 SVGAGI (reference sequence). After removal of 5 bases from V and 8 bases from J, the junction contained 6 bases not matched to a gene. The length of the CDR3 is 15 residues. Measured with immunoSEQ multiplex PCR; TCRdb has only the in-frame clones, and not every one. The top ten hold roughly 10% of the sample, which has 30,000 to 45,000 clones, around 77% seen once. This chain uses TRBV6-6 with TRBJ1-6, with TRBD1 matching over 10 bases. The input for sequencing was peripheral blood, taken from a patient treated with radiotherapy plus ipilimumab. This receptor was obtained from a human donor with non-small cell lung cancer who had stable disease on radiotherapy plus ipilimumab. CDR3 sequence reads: CASSETGGAYSPLHF. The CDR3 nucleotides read TGTGCCAGCAGTGAGACAGGGGGCGCCTATTCACCCCTCCACTTT.